Listed here is a single T cell receptor beta chain. The data derive from a study of blood T cell repertoires in COVID-19. Clones were sequenced by immunoSEQ multiplex PCR, and TCRdb holds only the in-frame ones, with some missing. The table lists 200,000 to 250,000 clones, roughly 89% of them singletons, with approximately 2.4% in the top ten. Germline V lookup: CDR1 SGHKS, CDR2 YYEKEE (reference sequence). V shed 2 bases, J shed 5 bases, and the junction held 5 bases outside the gene matches. CDR3 length: 15 residues. The V gene is TRBV5-5, the J gene TRBJ2-1, with 9 bases lining up with TRBD1. Sequenced sample: PBMCs or T cells enriched from blood (not recorded which). This TCR was sampled from a woman in her thirties with acute COVID-19. The CDR3 loop is CASSLQGAEHNEQFF. The CDR3 region has the DNA TGTGCCAGCAGCTTACAGGGGGCGGAGCACAATGAGCAGTTCTTC.